This T cell receptor beta chain is drawn from a study of identical twins. Germline V lookup: CDR1 DFQATT, CDR2 SNEGSKA (reference sequence). This CDR3 spans 13 amino acids. The V end was cut by 1 base, the J end by 4 bases, with 10 bases between. A template switching step contributed a universal primer site, while unique molecular identifiers were present in the cDNA. TCRdb analysed the 5' RACE reads with MiXCR anew, one entry per CDR3 protein. Here the sample spans 500,000 or so distinct CDR3 sequences, around 20% being singletons. The same specimen was also included in a second study, on T cells expressing NK-cell markers. In that study: Sorted CD3+CD56-NKG2C+, CD3+CD56+NKG2C+ and CD3+CD56+NKG2C- T cells supplied the TCR beta repertoires.

Sample: CD4+ T cells sorted from blood. This chain joins TRBV20-1 and TRBJ2-5; D call uncertain. The receptor was derived from a woman aged 18-30 years in good health. Here the CDR3 DNA reads TGCAGTGCTAGAGCACACGATGTAGAGACCCAGTACTTC. It translates to CSARAHDVETQYF.